This T cell receptor beta chain is from a study of control samples from healthy donors and cancer patients. Trimming cost V 4 bases and J 3 bases; bases outside gene matches: 4. This CDR3 has 14 residues. CDR1 and CDR2 (germline): LNHDA, SQIVND (reference sequence). Measured with immunoSEQ multiplex PCR; TCRdb has only the in-frame clones, and not every one. The table includes 400,000 to 500,000 clones, 80% to 95% detected once. This clonotype was obtained from a man between 40 and 49 years old with head and neck cancer. This chain connects TRBV19 to TRBJ2-5; 8 nucleotides align to TRBD1. Sequences were obtained from PBMCs. The DNA of the CDR3 is TGTGCCAGTAGTACCGGGACAGGTAAAGAGACCCAGTACTTC. This sequence encodes CASSTGTGKETQYF. The variable domain in full, completed from reference TRBV19 and TRBJ2-5, reads DGGITQSPKYLFRKEGQNVTLSCEQNLNHDAMYWYRQDPGQGLRLIYYSQIVNDFQKGDIAEGYSVSREKKESFPLTVTSAQKNPTAFYLCASSTGTGKETQYFGPGTRLLVL.